The 21 T cell receptor beta chains given below trace back to one sample, sequenced in a study of blood T cell repertoires in COVID-19. Using immunoSEQ multiplex PCR, the repertoire was profiled, and TCRdb retains in-frame clones only, with some absent. Of under 300,000 clones listed, over 75% are singletons. Source material: peripheral blood. Receptors were obtained from a woman in her 70s with acute or convalescent COVID-19.

The V gene is TRBV24-1, the J gene TRBJ1-5; no clear D. Germline-derived CDR1 and CDR2 are KGHDR and SFDVKD. V lost 5 bases and J lost 0, with 7 bases in between. The CDR3 is made up of 14 amino acids. Here the CDR3 reads CATSAEDSNQPQHF. As DNA, the CDR3 is TGTGCCACCAGTGCCGAGGATAGCAATCAGCCCCAGCATTTT.

The rearrangement uses TRBV3-1 (or the pseudogene TRBV3-2) and TRBJ1-2, with 7 bases matching TRBD1. V lost 1 base to trimming and J lost 5 bases; unmatched junction nucleotides: 13. CDR3 length: 17 amino acids. Germline values: CDR1 LGHDT, CDR2 YNNKEL (reference sequence). CDR3 sequence: CASSQARPTGRLYGYTF. The CDR3, as DNA: TGTGCCAGCAGCCAAGCCCGCCCGACAGGGAGACTATATGGCTACACCTTC.

This chain uses TRBV20-1 with TRBJ2-3, with D possibly matching TRBD1 (6 bases). This CDR3 region has 14 residues. The V gene lost 3 bases and the J gene lost 1 base, with 11 bases spanning the gap. Germline-derived CDR1 and CDR2 are DFQATT and SNEGSKA (reference sequence). CDR3 sequence reads: CSASKGERTDTQYF. CDR3 coding DNA: TGCAGTGCTAGTAAGGGGGAACGCACAGATACGCAGTATTTT.

The chain uses TRBV19 and TRBJ1-1; D is possibly TRBD1 (6 bases). Trimming stripped 7 bases from V and 3 bases from J, with 18 bases between. Germline lookup yields CDR1 LNHDA and CDR2 SQIVND (reference sequence). The CDR3 contains 15 residues. This CDR3 reads CASTYRVQIDTEAFF. Here the CDR3 DNA reads TGTGCCAGTACCTACAGGGTACAGATTGACACTGAAGCTTTCTTT.

This sequence joins TRBV19 and TRBJ1-5, with 7 bases fitting TRBD1. This CDR3 contains 13 residues. Per germline, CDR1 LNHDA and CDR2 SQIVND (reference sequence). Trimming removed 10 bases from V and 7 bases from J; junction bases left unmatched: 10. CDR3 bases: TGTGCCACTATCTCTCACAGGGGACAGCCCCAGCATTTT. Its protein product is CATISHRGQPQHF.

This chain links TRBV5-5 with TRBJ2-7; 7 bases line up with TRBD1. Looked up from germline, CDR1 is SGHKS and CDR2 is YYEKEE (reference sequence). V was pared by 4 bases and J by 2 bases, with 6 bases of the junction left unmatched. This CDR3 is built from 14 residues. CDR3 coding DNA: TGTGCCAGCAGCCGACAGGGAGACCCCTACGAGCAGTACTTC. Translated: CASSRQGDPYEQYF.

The chain has TRBV7-6 and TRBJ1-1; D remains unclear. Trimming removed 3 bases from V and 1 base from J, with 12 bases in between. The CDR3 consists of 15 residues. Germline CDR1 SGHVS, CDR2 FNYEAQ. Here the CDR3 reads CASSLTGEKNTEAFF. In nucleotides, the CDR3 is TGTGCCAGCAGCTTGACTGGGGAGAAGAACACTGAAGCTTTCTTT.

This sequence joins TRBV19 and TRBJ2-3; 8 bases line up with TRBD1. The CDR3 extends over 18 amino acids. Unmatched junction bases numbered 16, after V lost 4 bases and J lost 4 bases. Per germline, CDR1 LNHDA and CDR2 SQIVND (reference sequence). The CDR3, as DNA: TGTGCCAGTAGTACACACCAGCTCCCAGGGGGCAAATCAGATACGCAGTATTTT. It translates to CASSTHQLPGGKSDTQYF. Based on the CDR3 plus reference TRBV19 and TRBJ2-3, the full variable domain is DGGITQSPKYLFRKEGQNVTLSCEQNLNHDAMYWYRQDPGQGLRLIYYSQIVNDFQKGDIAEGYSVSREKKESFPLTVTSAQKNPTAFYLCASSTHQLPGGKSDTQYFGPGTRLTVL.

The V gene is TRBV20-1, the J gene TRBJ2-4; no definite D call. The CDR3 runs 11 residues. CDR1 and CDR2 (germline): DFQATT, SNEGSKA (reference sequence). V was cut by 5 bases and J by 5 bases, with 7 bases left in between. The CDR3 sequence is CSAGSENIQYF. CDR3 in DNA: TGCAGTGCTGGTTCGGAAAACATTCAGTACTTC.

V usage is TRBV3-1 (or the pseudogene TRBV3-2) and J usage is TRBJ1-2; 10 bases align to TRBD1. The CDR3 is 15 residues long. Germline CDR1 is LGHDT and CDR2 is YNNKEL (reference sequence). V was pared by 9 bases and J by 1 base, with 8 bases of the junction left unmatched. The CDR3 protein is CARLDRGSGNYGYTF. Written as DNA, the CDR3 is TGTGCCAGATTGGACAGGGGGTCCGGTAACTATGGCTACACCTTC.

The chain carries TRBV19 and TRBJ1-3; 7 positions match TRBD1. This CDR3 is 17 amino acids long. Trimming took 8 bases from V and 0 from J; bases not matched to a gene: 13. CDR1 LNHDA and CDR2 SQIVND come from the germline V gene (reference sequence). This CDR3 reads CASAPDRDPSSGNTIYF. The CDR3 bases are TGTGCCAGTGCTCCAGACAGGGATCCTTCCTCTGGAAACACCATATATTTT.

The gene calls are TRBV7-2 and TRBJ2-1; 10 nucleotides line up with TRBD2. V lost 1 base, J lost 8 bases, and 2 bases stayed unmatched. In germline, CDR1 is SGHTA, CDR2 FQGNSA. The CDR3 is made up of 14 amino acids. The CDR3 nucleotides are TGTGCCAGCAGCTTAGGGCTAGCGGGGGATGAGCAGTTCTTC. It translates to CASSLGLAGDEQFF. Drawing the rest from reference TRBV7-2 and TRBJ2-1, the complete variable domain is GAGVSQSPSNKVTEKGKDVELRCDPISGHTALYWYRQSLGQGLEFLIYFQGNSAPDKSGLPSDRFSAERTGGSVSTLTIQRTQQEDSAVYLCASSLGLAGDEQFFGPGTRLTVL.

This clone was observed a few times. DNA for the CDR3: TGCGCCAGTGGAGGGACAGGGGATGGCTACACCTTC. This codes for CASGGTGDGYTF. The rearrangement links TRBV10-2 to TRBJ1-2; 10 bases agree with TRBD1. The trim removed 9 bases at V and 6 bases at J, leaving 4 bases unmatched. There are 12 residues in the CDR3. CDR1 is WSHSY and CDR2 is SAAADI in the germline V gene.

The rearrangement links TRBV19 to TRBJ1-1, with D possibly matching TRBD1 (6 bases). V dropped 4 bases and J dropped 4 bases, with 10 bases sitting between them. Germline loops: CDR1 LNHDA, CDR2 SQIVND (reference sequence). The CDR3 has 13 amino acids. As DNA, the CDR3 is TGTGCCAGTAGTAAAAGCAGGGGCACTGAAGCTTTCTTT. It translates to CASSKSRGTEAFF.

The chain combines TRBV5-6 with TRBJ1-3, with 7 bases identical to TRBD1. The CDR3 is 16 residues long. The V segment lost 4 bases and the J segment 2 bases; nucleotides outside the gene matches: 9. From germline, CDR1 is SGHDT and CDR2 YYEEEE. The CDR3 sequence: CASSIRQGHTGNTIYF. Written as DNA, the CDR3 is TGTGCCAGCAGCATTAGACAGGGACATACTGGAAACACCATATATTTT.

The rearrangement links TRBV5-1 to TRBJ2-5, with TRBD2 identical over 9 bases. Germline CDR1 and CDR2: SGHRS and YFSETQ. V lost 7 bases to trimming and J lost 0 bases; unmatched junction nucleotides: 10. The CDR3 sequence is 16 residues long. The CDR3 reads CASQLGSGGYQETQYF. CDR3 DNA: TGCGCCAGCCAGCTTGGGAGCGGGGGGTACCAAGAGACCCAGTACTTC.

Concerning this clone itself: Additional DNA sequences in this sample encode the identical CDR3. The V call is TRBV20-1, the J call TRBJ1-2, with D perhaps matching TRBD1 (5 bases). This CDR3 region has 11 residues. Trimming removed 6 bases from V and 4 bases from J, with 9 bases in between. The germline V gene has CDR1 DFQATT and CDR2 SNEGSKA (reference sequence). As DNA, the CDR3 is TGCAGTGCCTCAGGGTCCTATGGCTACACCTTC. It codes for CSASGSYGYTF.

This clone was observed once. The V call is TRBV7-9, the J call TRBJ2-7, with TRBD2 as a possible D gene (5 bases). The V end was cut by 5 bases, the J end by 0 bases, with 17 bases between. The CDR3 consists of 16 residues. Germline-derived CDR1 and CDR2 are SEHNR and FQNEAQ (reference sequence). CDR3 bases: TGTGCCAGCAGCCCCGGAGTAGCGCGCAACTCCTACGAGCAGTACTTC. Its protein is CASSPGVARNSYEQYF.

The V gene is TRBV6-5, the J gene TRBJ2-7; possibly TRBD1 for D (6 bases). Germline V gene lookup returns CDR1 MNHEY and CDR2 SVGAGI. Trimming took off 6 bases at V and 6 bases at J, with 21 bases between the two ends. The CDR3 is 15 residues long. In DNA form, the CDR3 reads TGTGCCAGCAGCCCCGGGACATCGGGTTTGGGCGAGCAGTACTTC. It is translated as CASSPGTSGLGEQYF.

A single count supports this clone. This rearrangement joins TRBV7-9 to TRBJ1-2; 7 nucleotides agree with TRBD1. Germline loops: CDR1 SEHNR, CDR2 FQNEAQ (reference sequence). The CDR3 loop spans 15 amino acids. J was trimmed by 3 bases and V by 5 bases; bases with no gene match: 9. The CDR3 nucleotides are TGTGCCAGCAGCCCTGGGGGACAGATGCACTATGGCTACACCTTC. Protein: CASSPGGQMHYGYTF.

This chain uses TRBV5-1 with TRBJ2-7, with D perhaps TRBD2 (5 bases). Germline CDR1 SGHRS, CDR2 YFSETQ. CDR3 length: 12 amino acids. Trimming removed 0 bases from V and 10 bases from J, with 11 bases in between. The CDR3 nucleotides are TGCGCCAGCAGCTTGGACCTGGGAGCCCAGTACTTC. This codes for CASSLDLGAQYF. Looking up the rest from reference TRBV5-1 and TRBJ2-7 gives the full variable domain: KAGVTQTPRYLIKTRGQQVTLSCSPISGHRSVSWYQQTPGQGLQFLFEYFSETQRNKGNFPGRFSGRQFSNSRSEMNVSTLELGDSALYLCASSLDLGAQYFGPGTRLTVT.